This T cell receptor beta chain stems from a study of PD-L1 blockade in urothelial cancer. Each PCR contained spiked-in synthetic TCR analog templates. Sequencing used immunoSEQ multiplex PCR; TCRdb keeps in-frame clones, though not all of them. The data contain about 45,000 clones, approximately 89% of them singletons. V lost 2 bases and J lost 0, with 15 bases in between. The CDR3 extends over 17 amino acids. Per germline, CDR1 SGHRS and CDR2 YFSETQ. The chain employs TRBV5-1 and TRBJ2-1; a possible D gene is TRBD2 (6 bases). Specimen: PBMCs, collected around atezolizumab (anti-PD-L1) treatment. This TCR came from a man aged 80 or over with urothelial cancer. CDR3 in amino acids: CASSLQPGLTSYNEQFF. CDR3 in DNA: TGCGCCAGCAGCTTACAGCCGGGACTTACCTCCTACAATGAGCAGTTCTTC.